The clone carrying this T cell receptor beta chain is classed as medium-sized. V shed 4 bases, J shed 4 bases, and the junction held 3 bases outside the gene matches. Germline V gene data show CDR1 as SGHRS and CDR2 as YFSETQ. The CDR3 extends over 15 amino acids. This entry is derived from a study of T cell changes during pregnancy in multiple sclerosis. This table comes from immunoSEQ multiplex PCR, and its TCRdb copy is limited to in-frame clones, with some not included. The data contain 35,000 to 50,000 clones, 89% of them singletons. The receptor's source is a female donor with multiple sclerosis, enrolled in a pregnancy study. Source: CD4+ T cells from peripheral blood mononuclear cells, taken after pregnancy. The chain carries TRBV5-1 and TRBJ2-2, with 11 bases identical to TRBD1. The CDR3 spells CASSGGQGATGELFF. CDR3 DNA sequence: TGCGCCAGCAGCGGAGGACAGGGGGCCACCGGGGAGCTGTTTTTT.